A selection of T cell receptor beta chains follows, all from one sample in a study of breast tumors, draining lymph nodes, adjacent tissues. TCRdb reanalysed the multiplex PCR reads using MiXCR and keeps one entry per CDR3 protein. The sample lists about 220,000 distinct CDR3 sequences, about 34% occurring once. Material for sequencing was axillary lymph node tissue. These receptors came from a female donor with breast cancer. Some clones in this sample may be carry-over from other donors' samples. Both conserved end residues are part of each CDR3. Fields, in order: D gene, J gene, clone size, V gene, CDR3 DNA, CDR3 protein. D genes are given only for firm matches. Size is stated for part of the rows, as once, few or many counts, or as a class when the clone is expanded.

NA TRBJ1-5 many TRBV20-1 TGCAGTGCTAGGGTTCCTTTGGGCAATCAGCCCCAGCATTTT CSARVPLGNQPQHF
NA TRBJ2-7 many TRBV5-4 TGTGCCAGCAGCCCTATTCAGGGGTCCGAGCAGTACTTC CASSPIQGSEQYF
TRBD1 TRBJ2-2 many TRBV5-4 TGTGCCAGCAGCAACCCCAGGGGGAGCACCGGGGAGCTGTTTTTT CASSNPRGSTGELFF
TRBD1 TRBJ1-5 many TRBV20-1 TGCAGTGCTTTTACAGGGGGCAGAAATCAGCCCCAGCATTTT CSAFTGGRNQPQHF
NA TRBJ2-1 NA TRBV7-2 NA CASSLQGYYGYTFGSGTWRVVF
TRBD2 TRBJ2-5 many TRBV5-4 TGTGCCAGCAGCTTGGTGGCGGGGGGGTCCGAGACCCAGTACTTC CASSLVAGGSETQYF
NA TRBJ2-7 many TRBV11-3 TGTGCCAGCAGCTTGGCGGGAAACTACGAGCAGTACTTC CASSLAGNYEQYF
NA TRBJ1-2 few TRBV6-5 TGTGCCAGCAGTTACTCATCGGTAGTGGAAGGCTACACCTTC CASSYSSVVEGYTF
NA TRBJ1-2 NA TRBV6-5 TGTGCCAGCAGCCGGCTTCAGGGGAACCGTCATGGCTACACCTTC CASSRLQGNRHGYTF
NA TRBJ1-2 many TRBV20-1 TGCAGTGCTAGAAAGACCGGCTATGGCTACACCTTC CSARKTGYGYTF
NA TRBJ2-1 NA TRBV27 TGTGCCAGCAGTTTTGGGGGCCTGCAGCAGTTCTTC CASSFGGLQQFF
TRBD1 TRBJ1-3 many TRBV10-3 TGTGCCATCAGTGAGACACCTCAGGGGGCAATCGGAAACACCATATATTTT CAISETPQGAIGNTIYF
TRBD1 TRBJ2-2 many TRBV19 TGTGCCAGTAGCATCGGTAGGGGGCGAGGGGAGCTGTTTTTT CASSIGRGRGELFF
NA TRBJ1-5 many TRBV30 TGTGCCTGGAGGTCAGAAGCTAGCAATCAGCCCCAGCATTTT CAWRSEASNQPQHF
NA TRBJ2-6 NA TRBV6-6 TGTGCCAGCAGTTTGACGCAGGGGGCCAACGTCCTGACTTTC CASSLTQGANVLTF
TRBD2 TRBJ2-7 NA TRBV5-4 TGTGCCAGCAGCCCCGGACTAGCGGGGACAATCTACGAGCAGTACTTC CASSPGLAGTIYEQYF
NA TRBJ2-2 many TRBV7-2 TGTGCCAGCAGCCTCAGACAGGTGGAGAACACCGGGGAGCTGTTTTTT CASSLRQVENTGELFF
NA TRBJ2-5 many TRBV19 TGTGCCAGTAGTTTGGGGCAGACACTAGTAGGAGAGACCCAGTACTTC CASSLGQTLVGETQYF
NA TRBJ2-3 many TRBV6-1 TGTGCCAGCAGTGAGATGAGAGCGGGTGGGGGGCGGGCAGATACGCAGTATTTT CASSEMRAGGGRADTQYF
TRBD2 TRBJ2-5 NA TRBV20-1 TGCAGTGCTAGACTAGCGGGGCCCCAAGAGACCCAGTACTTC CSARLAGPQETQYF
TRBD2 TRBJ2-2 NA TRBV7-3 TGTGCCAGCAGCTTTGGCGGGAGGGCCGTCGGGGAGCTGTTTTTT CASSFGGRAVGELFF
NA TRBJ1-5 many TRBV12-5 TGTGCTAGTGGTAGTCAGGGAGGTCAGCCCCAGCATTTT CASGSQGGQPQHF